Following are 27 T cell receptor beta chains from one sample sequenced in a study of cytomegalovirus exposure and HLA in healthy donors. The PCR contained 60 Vbeta and 13 Jbeta primers. The method was immunoSEQ multiplex PCR; TCRdb's version includes in-frame clones alone and lacks a portion of them. The profile shows more than 95,000 clones, about 80% of them singletons. The specimen sequenced was PBMCs. The receptors originated from a man aged 50 to 60 in good health and CMV-seropositive.

The V call is TRBV4-1, the J call TRBJ1-1; perhaps TRBD1 as D (5 bases). Germline CDR1 reads MGHRA; CDR2 reads YSYEKL. V gave up 1 base and J gave up 5 bases, with 11 bases separating them. The CDR3 consists of 14 residues. CDR3 coding DNA: TGCGCCAGCAGCCAAGGGGAGGGGCGGACTGAAGCTTTCTTT. This sequence encodes CASSQGEGRTEAFF.

The rearrangement joins TRBV5-1 to TRBJ2-2; 11 bases match TRBD1. J lost 6 bases, V lost 5 bases, and 12 bases had no gene match. CDR1 and CDR2 (germline): SGHRS, YFSETQ. This CDR3 has 17 amino acids. The CDR3 loop is CASSYRDRGGSPGELFF. CDR3 DNA: TGCGCCAGCAGTTACCGGGACAGGGGGGGAAGTCCCGGGGAGCTGTTTTTT.

This clone came up a few times. The chain joins TRBV5-8 to TRBJ2-3; a weak D match, TRBD2 (5 bases). In germline, CDR1 is SGHTS, CDR2 YDEGEE. There are 12 residues in the CDR3. V lost 4 bases, J lost 4 bases, and 7 bases lay in between. CDR3 nucleotide sequence: TGTGCCAGCAGCCTTAGCGCAGATACGCAGTATTTT. Translating it yields CASSLSADTQYF.

This sequence joins TRBV5-4 and TRBJ2-7, with D maybe TRBD2 (7 bases). The CDR3 contains 15 residues. Trimming removed 0 bases at V and 3 bases at J, with 13 bases between. Germline assignment: CDR1 SGHNT and CDR2 YYREEE (reference sequence). CDR3 DNA sequence: TGTGCCAGCAGCTTGGCCGGGGGGCTGAGCTACGAGCAGTACTTC. This translates into CASSLAGGLSYEQYF.

This sequence joins TRBV10-3 and TRBJ1-6; the D gene is possibly TRBD1 (6 bases). The germline CDR1 and CDR2 sequences are ENHRY and SYGVKD. CDR3 length: 17 amino acids. V was cut by 4 bases and J by 9 bases, with 22 bases left in between. The CDR3 reads CAISGIQGKGEGSPLHF. In nucleotides, the CDR3 is TGTGCCATCAGTGGCATACAGGGAAAAGGGGAGGGTTCACCCCTCCACTTT.

The V gene is TRBV30, the J gene TRBJ1-5; D possibly corresponds to TRBD1 (6 bases). Trimming took 1 base from V and 4 from J, leaving 8 bases between them. The CDR3 runs 13 residues. Germline assignment: CDR1 GTSNPN and CDR2 SVGIG (reference sequence). The CDR3 protein is CAWSGQENQPQHF. CDR3 nucleotides: TGTGCCTGGAGTGGACAGGAAAATCAGCCCCAGCATTTT. The entire variable domain, with the rest obtained from reference TRBV30 and TRBJ1-5, is as follows: SQTIHQWPATLVQPVGSPLSLECTVEGTSNPNLYWYRQAAGRGLQLLFYSVGIGQISSEVPQNLSASRPQDRQFILSSKKLLLSDSGFYLCAWSGQENQPQHFGDGTRLSIL.

The rearrangement links TRBV30 to TRBJ1-1; D not certain. The CDR3 loop spans 12 amino acids. V lost 0 bases and J 6 bases, leaving 8 bases between the germline ends. Germline loops: CDR1 GTSNPN, CDR2 SVGIG (reference sequence). Written as DNA, the CDR3 is TGTGCCTGGAGTGTATGGCGGGCTGAAGCTTTCTTT. It yields the protein CAWSVWRAEAFF. The whole variable domain, filled in from reference TRBV30 and TRBJ1-1, reads SQTIHQWPATLVQPVGSPLSLECTVEGTSNPNLYWYRQAAGRGLQLLFYSVGIGQISSEVPQNLSASRPQDRQFILSSKKLLLSDSGFYLCAWSVWRAEAFFGQGTRLTVV.

CDR3 sequence: CATQVAGVDTQYF. The DNA for the CDR3 is TGTGCCACCCAGGTAGCGGGAGTGGATACGCAGTATTTT. The J gene is TRBJ2-3, the V gene TRBV27, with TRBD2 identical over 9 bases. CDR3 length equals 13 residues. CDR1 and CDR2 from the germline V gene are MNHEY and SMNVEV (reference sequence). Unmatched junction bases numbered 8, after V lost 10 bases and J lost 6 bases.

In its sample, this clone was seen many times. The chain employs TRBV5-6 and TRBJ1-1, with D possibly TRBD1 on 5 matching bases. Trimming stripped 4 bases from V and 1 base from J, with 5 bases between. This CDR3 is built from 12 residues. Germline values: CDR1 SGHDT, CDR2 YYEEEE. The CDR3 DNA reads TGTGCCAGCAGCGGACAGAACACTGAAGCTTTCTTT. This encodes CASSGQNTEAFF.

Regarding this clone: Additional DNA sequences in this sample encode the identical CDR3. The chain links TRBV19 to TRBJ1-1; 9 bases align to TRBD1. The CDR3 runs 15 residues. Germline V lookup: CDR1 LNHDA, CDR2 SQIVND (reference sequence). V lost 3 bases to trimming and J lost 4 bases; unmatched junction nucleotides: 6. The CDR3 DNA reads TGTGCCAGTAGTATCGGACAGGGGCGTGGCACTGAAGCTTTCTTT. It yields the protein CASSIGQGRGTEAFF.

This chain joins TRBV2 and TRBJ1-2, with D unresolved. V was pared by 7 bases and J by 8 bases, with 17 bases between. Germline loops: CDR1 SNHLY, CDR2 FYNNEI. The CDR3 sequence is 13 residues long. CDR3 protein: CASIPDWTRGYTF. Written as DNA, the CDR3 is TGTGCCAGCATCCCGGACTGGACTCGGGGCTACACCTTC.

V is TRBV7-3 and J is TRBJ2-5; 7 bases map to TRBD2. The V gene end was trimmed by 2 bases and the J gene end by 9 bases; junction bases not matched to a gene: 6. CDR1 and CDR2 (germline): SGHTA, FQGTGA. The CDR3 spans 13 residues. The CDR3 bases are TGTGCCAGCAGCTTAGGTCAGGGAGGGCCCCAGTACTTC. Translated, it gives CASSLGQGGPQYF. Based on the CDR3 plus reference TRBV7-3 and TRBJ2-5, the full variable domain is GAGVSQTPSNKVTEKGKYVELRCDPISGHTALYWYRQSLGQGPEFLIYFQGTGAADDSGLPNDRFFAVRPEGSVSTLKIQRTERGDSAVYLCASSLGQGGPQYFGPGTRLLVL.

The V gene is TRBV4-1, the J gene TRBJ1-2; 10 nucleotides align to TRBD1. V lost 0 bases to trimming and J lost 6 bases; unmatched junction nucleotides: 13. This CDR3 is 18 amino acids long. The germline CDR1 and CDR2 sequences are MGHRA and YSYEKL. The CDR3 bases are TGCGCCAGCAGCCAAGATTTGGGATGGGACAGGGGTGGCAATGGCTACACCTTC. It translates to CASSQDLGWDRGGNGYTF.

The chain uses TRBV18 and TRBJ1-1; D is unresolved. The length of the CDR3 is 13 residues. V gave up 1 base and J gave up 2 bases, with 5 bases separating them. The V gene's germline CDR1 is KGHSH and CDR2 LQKENI. As DNA, the CDR3 is TGTGCCAGCTCACCACTCCCAAACACTGAAGCTTTCTTT. Translation gives CASSPLPNTEAFF.

The chain recombines TRBV6-5 with TRBJ1-1; 8 nucleotides match TRBD1. Per germline, CDR1 MNHEY and CDR2 SVGAGI. Unmatched junction bases numbered 3, after V lost 1 base and J lost 2 bases. The length of the CDR3 is 15 residues. The CDR3 DNA is TGTGCCAGCAGTTACTTTACAGGGGGTAACACTGAAGCTTTCTTT. Protein product: CASSYFTGGNTEAFF.

This clone has a handful of counts. This chain joins TRBV7-8 and TRBJ2-2; D not resolved. Between the trimmed V and J ends, which lost 5 bases and 5 bases, there was a span of 9 bases. The CDR3 is 13 amino acids. The V gene's germline CDR1 is SGHVS and CDR2 FQNEAQ. The CDR3, as DNA: TGTGCCAGCAGCGGAGAATTAACCGGGGAGCTGTTTTTT. Amino acid sequence: CASSGELTGELFF.

This clone was observed a handful of times. V gene TRBV4-1 combines with J gene TRBJ2-7, with 8 bases identical to TRBD2. Germline values: CDR1 MGHRA, CDR2 YSYEKL. With V trimmed by 3 bases and J by 9 bases, 16 bases remained unmatched. CDR3 length: 16 amino acids. Here the CDR3 DNA reads TGCGCCAGCAGCCAGGTGGCCGGGACTAGTCCCCCGTCGCAGTACTTC. It yields the protein CASSQVAGTSPPSQYF.

This clone has a single count. The V and J genes are TRBV5-1 and TRBJ1-2; perhaps TRBD1 as D (5 bases). Germline V gene sequence: CDR1 SGHRS, CDR2 YFSETQ. Deletions cut 2 bases from V and 6 bases from J, with 11 bases between. The CDR3 loop spans 13 amino acids. The CDR3 DNA sequence: TGCGCCAGCAGCTTAGGGGTTTCGGATGGCTACACCTTC. This translates into CASSLGVSDGYTF. Filled out from reference TRBV5-1 and TRBJ1-2, the complete variable domain reads KAGVTQTPRYLIKTRGQQVTLSCSPISGHRSVSWYQQTPGQGLQFLFEYFSETQRNKGNFPGRFSGRQFSNSRSEMNVSTLELGDSALYLCASSLGVSDGYTFGSGTRLTVV.

The chain is built from TRBV6-1 and TRBJ2-7; 14 nucleotides line up with TRBD2. V shed 1 base and J 12 bases; nucleotides not matched to a gene: 5. This CDR3 spans 14 amino acids. CDR1 and CDR2 from the germline V gene are MNHNS and SASEGT. This CDR3 reads CASSEEGLAGDLYF. In DNA, the CDR3 is TGTGCCAGCAGTGAAGAGGGACTAGCGGGAGATCTGTACTTC.

V and J are TRBV5-6 and TRBJ2-3; 9 nucleotides match TRBD2. The CDR3 has 17 amino acids. Germline assignment: CDR1 SGHDT and CDR2 YYEEEE. With 3 bases clipped from V and 3 bases from J, the junction kept 11 bases outside the gene matches. The CDR3 DNA sequence: TGTGCCAGCAGCTCTCAGGCGGGCGGGAGGGCGACAGATACGCAGTATTTT. This codes for CASSSQAGGRATDTQYF.

The chain is built from TRBV6-1 and TRBJ2-2; 7 nucleotides align to TRBD1. This CDR3 region has 15 residues. The germline V gene encodes CDR1 MNHNS and CDR2 SASEGT. The J segment lost 4 bases and the V segment lost 6 bases, leaving 8 bases of the junction unmatched. The CDR3 sequence is CASRPRDSSTGELFF. In nucleotides, the CDR3 is TGTGCCAGCAGACCACGGGACAGCTCCACCGGGGAGCTGTTTTTT.

This chain joins TRBV6-5 and TRBJ1-2; 9 bases fit TRBD1. The CDR3 totals 14 residues. Trimming cost V 5 bases and J 4 bases; bases outside gene matches: 5. CDR1 and CDR2 from the germline V gene are MNHEY and SVGAGI. DNA for the CDR3: TGTGCCAGCAGTACAGGGGGCCTTGGCTATGGCTACACCTTC. Protein sequence: CASSTGGLGYGYTF.

This chain connects TRBV5-6 to TRBJ1-5; TRBD1 matches at 9 bases. The CDR3 length is 18 residues. Germline assignment: CDR1 SGHDT and CDR2 YYEEEE. The V gene end was trimmed by 0 bases and the J gene end by 7 bases; junction bases not matched to a gene: 14. In nucleotides, the CDR3 is TGTGCCAGCAGCTTGGCCATCGCGGAGGGGACAGGGAGGCAGCCCCAGCATTTT. This sequence encodes CASSLAIAEGTGRQPQHF.

The chain couples TRBV6-6 to TRBJ1-3; D remains unclear. Germline CDR1 reads MNHNY; CDR2 reads SVGAGI (reference sequence). CDR3 length: 15 residues. The ends were cut back, 0 bases at V and 3 bases at J, with 9 bases in the middle. The CDR3 nucleotides are TGTGCCAGCAGTTACTCAGAGGGTCTTGGAAACACCATATATTTT. Translating gives CASSYSEGLGNTIYF.

This clone was counted only a few times. The chain couples TRBV5-1 to TRBJ1-2, with D uncertain. In germline, CDR1 is SGHRS, CDR2 YFSETQ. This CDR3 region has 14 residues. With 4 bases removed from V and 2 bases from J, the gap between germline ends came to 12 bases. CDR3 protein: CASSPGRINYGYTF. CDR3 nucleotides: TGCGCCAGCAGCCCGGGTCGAATAAACTATGGCTACACCTTC.

This chain uses TRBV6-5 with TRBJ1-5, with 8 bases matching TRBD1. CDR3 length: 13 residues. The germline CDR1 and CDR2 sequences are MNHEY and SVGAGI. V shed 5 bases and J 4 bases; nucleotides not matched to a gene: 1. In DNA, the CDR3 is TGTGCCAGCAGTCGGACAGGGAATCAGCCCCAGCATTTT. This encodes CASSRTGNQPQHF.

This chain uses TRBV5-5 with TRBJ1-6; the match to TRBD1 covers 8 bases. Per germline, CDR1 SGHKS and CDR2 YYEKEE (reference sequence). This CDR3 has 16 residues. J gave up 6 bases and V 4 bases, and 9 bases lay outside the gene matches. The CDR3 sequence: CASSPFDRGTNSPLHF. CDR3 sequence (DNA): TGTGCCAGCAGCCCATTTGACAGGGGCACTAATTCACCCCTCCACTTT.